Listed below are T cell receptor beta chains from one sample, sequenced in a study of blood T cell repertoires in COVID-19. The data were produced by immunoSEQ multiplex PCR, yet TCRdb's version contains in-frame clones alone and is incomplete. The sample has over 300,000 clones; 90% are singletons. The source material was peripheral blood. The source is a man between 18 and 29 years old with active or convalescent COVID-19. Both conserved end residues are part of each CDR3. Where a row states a size, it is once, few, many or the class of an expanded clone; other rows omit it.

abundance	v_gene	j_gene	CDR3aa
-	TRBV18	TRBJ2-7	CASSPGGTGGYEQYF
few	TRBV24-1	TRBJ2-1	CATSESRRTAGEQFF
-	TRBV9	TRBJ2-2	CASSATGQINTGELFF
-	TRBV28	TRBJ2-7	CASSRDSPYEQYF
-	TRBV30	TRBJ1-5	CAWNEQPHQPQHF
once	TRBV28	TRBJ2-5	CASSQRETQYF
-	TRBV7-3	TRBJ1-6	CASSSGQPGISPLHF
-	TRBV6-5	TRBJ1-1	CASSRGSWAFF
-	TRBV5-1	TRBJ1-6	CASSFGTGDNSPLHF
-	TRBV27	TRBJ2-7	CASSLVAGGVEQYF
-	TRBV27	TRBJ1-5	CASSLSLGGASHGQPQHF
-	TRBV24-1	TRBJ2-1	CATSTGTGINEQFF
-	TRBV2	TRBJ2-2	CASRGYAGELFF
-	TRBV10-3	TRBJ1-4	CATGPGTGDEKLFF
-	TRBV19	TRBJ1-1	CASSIRTETRGQGEAFF
-	TRBV6-5	TRBJ2-7	CASSRGTGINGEQYF
-	TRBV7-2	TRBJ2-1	CASSLRPGTSGGHNEQFF
-	TRBV23-1	TRBJ1-3	CARRTVRSGNTIYF
-	TRBV5-6	TRBJ2-1	CASTRRGGTYNEQFF
-	TRBV28	TRBJ2-7	CASSLGGTGGYEQYF
-	TRBV29-1	TRBJ1-5	CSVEEGGGQPQHF
-	TRBV14	TRBJ1-1	CASSQVEVGAEAFF
few	TRBV19	TRBJ2-1	CASSTGIYNEQFF
once	TRBV12-3/TRBV12-4	TRBJ2-1	CASSTQFHEQFF
-	TRBV7-2	TRBJ1-2	CASSFGRDGYTF
-	TRBV28	TRBJ1-1	CASIFARVNTEAFF
-	TRBV18	TRBJ2-2	CASSLFPGTGELFF
-	TRBV7-5	TRBJ2-6	CARLGRSDRGGGRSSGANVLTF
-	TRBV3-1/TRBV3-2	TRBJ1-5	CASSQDFVNQPQHF
-	TRBV19	TRBJ1-1	CASRGQVGLGEAFF
-	TRBV7-9	TRBJ1-2	CASSSLQTGQLNYGYTF
-	TRBV27	TRBJ2-3	CASSPSGGPSTDTQYF
-	TRBV29-1	TRBJ1-2	CSVDPGIKGYTF
-	TRBV7-2	TRBJ1-2	CASSLFLEQAHGYTF
-	TRBV28	TRBJ1-2	CASTPHNNYGYTF
-	TRBV18	TRBJ1-4	CASSPGQASRGEKLFF
-	TRBV28	TRBJ1-2	CASSGQGLYGYTF